These T cell receptor beta chains were read from a single sample in a study of T cell changes during pregnancy in multiple sclerosis. Libraries were prepared by immunoSEQ multiplex PCR; TCRdb keeps only in-frame clonotypes and omits some of them. This table holds 49,000 or so clones, around 94% found once. Sequenced here: CD8+ T cells from peripheral blood mononuclear cells, sampled before pregnancy. The origin of the receptors is a female donor with multiple sclerosis, enrolled in a pregnancy study. CDR3s include the opening cysteine and the closing phenylalanine or tryptophan. A D gene is named only where the DNA matches it firmly. Size is omitted from some rows. Given values are once, few, many or a class for expanded clones.

J gene: TRBJ2-1; clone size: NA; D gene: TRBD1; V gene: TRBV2; CDR3 protein: CASLRDREVGNEQFF; CDR3 DNA: TGTGCCAGCCTCCGGGACAGGGAGGTCGGCAATGAGCAGTTCTTC
J gene: TRBJ2-7; clone size: once; D gene: NA; V gene: TRBV5-5; CDR3 protein: CASRPTGSYEQYF; CDR3 DNA: TGTGCCAGCAGGCCGACGGGCTCCTACGAGCAGTACTTC
J gene: TRBJ2-3; clone size: NA; D gene: TRBD1; V gene: TRBV7-8; CDR3 protein: CASHSWTGSTDTQYF; CDR3 DNA: TGTGCCAGCCACAGCTGGACAGGGAGCACAGATACGCAGTATTTT
J gene: TRBJ2-1; clone size: NA; D gene: NA; V gene: TRBV7-8; CDR3 protein: CASSLEASDGEQFF; CDR3 DNA: TGTGCCAGCAGCTTAGAGGCTAGCGATGGTGAGCAGTTCTTC
J gene: TRBJ1-4; clone size: NA; D gene: TRBD1; V gene: TRBV11-2; CDR3 protein: CASSPNTGTVNF; CDR3 DNA: TGTGCCAGCAGCCCCAATACCGGGACAGTTAATTTT
J gene: TRBJ2-7; clone size: NA; D gene: NA; V gene: TRBV6-1; CDR3 protein: CASSNRGNSYEQYF; CDR3 DNA: TGTGCCAGCAGTAACCGAGGTAACTCCTACGAGCAGTACTTC
J gene: TRBJ2-3; clone size: once; D gene: TRBD2; V gene: TRBV7-8; CDR3 protein: CASSRTLAGVSDTQYF; CDR3 DNA: TGTGCCAGCAGCCGGACACTAGCGGGAGTCTCAGATACGCAGTATTTT
J gene: TRBJ1-5; clone size: NA; D gene: TRBD1; V gene: TRBV28; CDR3 protein: CASGPTGAYNQPQHF; CDR3 DNA: TGTGCCAGCGGGCCCACAGGGGCTTACAATCAGCCCCAGCATTTT
J gene: TRBJ2-7; clone size: NA; D gene: TRBD2; V gene: TRBV7-2; CDR3 protein: CASKIGGLSYEQYF; CDR3 DNA: TGTGCCAGCAAAATTGGGGGACTAAGCTACGAGCAGTACTTC
J gene: TRBJ1-3; clone size: NA; D gene: TRBD1; V gene: TRBV4-1; CDR3 protein: CASSQEVGTGGVRVGTIYF; CDR3 DNA: TGCGCCAGCAGCCAAGAAGTCGGGACAGGGGGCGTGAGAGTAGGCACCATATATTTT
J gene: TRBJ2-7; clone size: NA; D gene: TRBD1; V gene: TRBV27; CDR3 protein: CASRTGGDEQYF; CDR3 DNA: TGTGCCAGCAGAACAGGGGGCGACGAGCAGTACTTC
J gene: TRBJ2-1; clone size: NA; D gene: TRBD2; V gene: TRBV7-2; CDR3 protein: CASSLLAGANNEQFF; CDR3 DNA: TGTGCCAGCAGTCTACTAGCGGGGGCTAACAATGAGCAGTTCTTC
J gene: TRBJ1-4; clone size: NA; D gene: NA; V gene: TRBV28; CDR3 protein: CASRHAPGGLFF; CDR3 DNA: TGTGCCAGCAGACACGCCCCAGGAGGTCTGTTTTTT
J gene: TRBJ2-7; clone size: NA; D gene: TRBD1; V gene: TRBV10-3; CDR3 protein: CAISDPRGRGQSSYEQYF; CDR3 DNA: TGTGCCATCAGTGACCCCAGGGGCAGGGGGCAAAGCTCCTACGAGCAGTACTTC
J gene: TRBJ2-1; clone size: few; D gene: TRBD1; V gene: TRBV15; CDR3 protein: CATSRDSNTGTGVNEQFF; CDR3 DNA: TGTGCCACCAGCAGAGATTCCAATACCGGGACAGGGGTCAATGAGCAGTTCTTC
J gene: TRBJ2-7; clone size: NA; D gene: NA; V gene: TRBV28; CDR3 protein: CASSFPISAGSSYEQYF; CDR3 DNA: TGTGCCAGCAGTTTTCCAATTAGCGCGGGGAGCTCCTACGAGCAGTACTTC
J gene: TRBJ2-1; clone size: NA; D gene: NA; V gene: TRBV30; CDR3 protein: CAWSEGVSSYNEQFF; CDR3 DNA: TGTGCCTGGAGCGAGGGGGTGAGCTCCTACAATGAGCAGTTCTTC
J gene: TRBJ1-1; clone size: NA; D gene: NA; V gene: TRBV6-1; CDR3 protein: CASSEAAGRAEAFF; CDR3 DNA: TGTGCCAGCAGTGAAGCGGCGGGGAGGGCTGAAGCTTTCTTT
J gene: TRBJ2-3; clone size: NA; D gene: TRBD2; V gene: TRBV15; CDR3 protein: CATSVGRSGRIRNTQYF; CDR3 DNA: TGTGCCACCAGCGTGGGGCGCAGCGGGAGGATACGAAATACGCAGTATTTT
J gene: TRBJ2-1; clone size: NA; D gene: NA; V gene: TRBV19; CDR3 protein: CASSTGGISEQFF; CDR3 DNA: TGTGCCAGTAGTACAGGGGGGATCAGTGAGCAGTTCTTC
J gene: TRBJ2-3; clone size: NA; D gene: NA; V gene: TRBV9; CDR3 protein: CASSVNSADTQYF; CDR3 DNA: TGTGCCAGCAGCGTAAATAGTGCAGATACGCAGTATTTT
J gene: TRBJ2-7; clone size: NA; D gene: TRBD2; V gene: TRBV4-2; CDR3 protein: CASSQETSGLYEQYF; CDR3 DNA: TGTGCCAGCAGCCAAGAAACTAGCGGGCTCTACGAGCAGTACTTC
J gene: TRBJ2-1; clone size: NA; D gene: TRBD2; V gene: TRBV9; CDR3 protein: CASSVALAGAGNEQFF; CDR3 DNA: TGTGCCAGCAGCGTAGCCCTAGCGGGAGCAGGCAATGAGCAGTTCTTC
J gene: TRBJ1-2; clone size: NA; D gene: NA; V gene: TRBV13; CDR3 protein: CASSFSGDGGYTF; CDR3 DNA: TGTGCCAGCAGCTTCTCAGGGGATGGTGGCTACACCTTC
J gene: TRBJ1-2; clone size: few; D gene: NA; V gene: TRBV7-9; CDR3 protein: CASSSGVDYGYTF; CDR3 DNA: TGTGCCAGCAGCTCCGGGGTTGACTATGGCTACACCTTC
J gene: TRBJ2-7; clone size: NA; D gene: TRBD2; V gene: TRBV30; CDR3 protein: CAWTLGGGSEQYF; CDR3 DNA: TGTGCCTGGACCCTCGGGGGGGGATCCGAGCAGTACTTC
J gene: TRBJ2-1; clone size: NA; D gene: TRBD1; V gene: TRBV19; CDR3 protein: CASRTGNYNEQFF; CDR3 DNA: TGTGCCAGCCGGACAGGGAACTACAATGAGCAGTTCTTC
J gene: TRBJ1-5; clone size: medium-sized; D gene: NA; V gene: TRBV5-6; CDR3 protein: CASSLWGLGNQPQHF; CDR3 DNA: TGTGCCAGCAGCTTGTGGGGGCTCGGCAATCAGCCCCAGCATTTT
J gene: TRBJ2-1; clone size: NA; D gene: NA; V gene: TRBV29-1; CDR3 protein: CSVEGLSSYNEQFF; CDR3 DNA: TGCAGCGTTGAAGGACTCAGCTCCTACAATGAGCAGTTCTTC
J gene: TRBJ2-1; clone size: NA; D gene: TRBD2; V gene: TRBV27; CDR3 protein: CASSFLSGSSYNEQFF; CDR3 DNA: TGTGCCAGCAGTTTCCTCAGCGGGAGCTCCTACAATGAGCAGTTCTTC
J gene: TRBJ2-1; clone size: NA; D gene: TRBD1; V gene: TRBV25-1; CDR3 protein: CASSLEGQGAYNEQFF; CDR3 DNA: TGTGCCAGCAGTCTCGAGGGGCAGGGGGCCTACAATGAGCAGTTCTTC
J gene: TRBJ2-7; clone size: NA; D gene: NA; V gene: TRBV9; CDR3 protein: CASSLGAGAYEQYF; CDR3 DNA: TGTGCCAGCAGTCTTGGGGCCGGAGCCTACGAGCAGTACTTC
J gene: TRBJ1-2; clone size: NA; D gene: NA; V gene: TRBV5-6; CDR3 protein: CASSPAGGLYGYTF; CDR3 DNA: TGTGCCAGCAGCCCTGCCGGGGGACTATATGGCTACACCTTC
J gene: TRBJ2-4; clone size: NA; D gene: NA; V gene: TRBV28; CDR3 protein: CASRGPENIQYF; CDR3 DNA: TGTGCCAGCAGGGGGCCGGAAAACATTCAGTACTTC
J gene: TRBJ2-3; clone size: NA; D gene: TRBD2; V gene: TRBV4-1; CDR3 protein: CASSQRLEVVGRSRGTQYF; CDR3 DNA: TGCGCCAGCAGCCAACGGCTTGAAGTTGTCGGGAGGAGTAGAGGAACGCAGTATTTT
J gene: TRBJ2-7; clone size: NA; D gene: TRBD2; V gene: TRBV5-6; CDR3 protein: CASSLSPGGEQYF; CDR3 DNA: TGTGCCAGCAGCTTGTCCCCGGGAGGCGAGCAGTACTTC
J gene: TRBJ1-1; clone size: NA; D gene: NA; V gene: TRBV5-6; CDR3 protein: CASRGPSRTEAFF; CDR3 DNA: TGTGCCAGCCGCGGGCCGTCGAGGACTGAAGCTTTCTTT
J gene: TRBJ2-3; clone size: NA; D gene: NA; V gene: TRBV5-5; CDR3 protein: CASSLSSGRTDTQYF; CDR3 DNA: TGTGCCAGCAGCTTGTCATCTGGGAGGACAGATACGCAGTATTTT
J gene: TRBJ2-7; clone size: NA; D gene: TRBD1; V gene: TRBV28; CDR3 protein: CASSLSGGGYEQYF; CDR3 DNA: TGTGCCAGCAGTTTATCAGGGGGCGGGTACGAGCAGTACTTC
J gene: TRBJ1-1; clone size: NA; D gene: NA; V gene: TRBV28; CDR3 protein: CASSLGQSKDMNTEAFF; CDR3 DNA: TGTGCCAGCAGTTTAGGGCAGTCAAAAGACATGAACACTGAAGCTTTCTTT
J gene: TRBJ2-7; clone size: NA; D gene: NA; V gene: TRBV13; CDR3 protein: CASSPRGGSSYEQYF; CDR3 DNA: TGTGCCAGCAGCCCCCGCGGGGGCAGCTCCTACGAGCAGTACTTC
J gene: TRBJ2-7; clone size: NA; D gene: TRBD1; V gene: TRBV29-1; CDR3 protein: CSVESGTGEAEQYF; CDR3 DNA: TGCAGCGTTGAGTCCGGGACAGGGGAAGCCGAGCAGTACTTC
J gene: TRBJ1-1; clone size: NA; D gene: NA; V gene: TRBV5-5; CDR3 protein: CASSLDRLNSEAFF; CDR3 DNA: TGTGCCAGCAGCTTGGACAGGCTAAACTCTGAAGCTTTCTTT
J gene: TRBJ2-2; clone size: NA; D gene: TRBD1; V gene: TRBV9; CDR3 protein: CASSVAGTALNTGELFF; CDR3 DNA: TGTGCCAGCAGCGTAGCTGGGACAGCCTTGAACACCGGGGAGCTGTTTTTT
J gene: TRBJ2-2; clone size: NA; D gene: TRBD1; V gene: TRBV19; CDR3 protein: CASSPWTGGGNGELFF; CDR3 DNA: TGTGCCAGTAGTCCCTGGACAGGGGGGGGGAATGGGGAGCTGTTTTTT
J gene: TRBJ2-2; clone size: NA; D gene: TRBD1; V gene: TRBV27; CDR3 protein: CASTRTGTTGELFF; CDR3 DNA: TGTGCCAGCACCAGGACAGGAACCACCGGGGAGCTGTTTTTT
J gene: TRBJ1-1; clone size: NA; D gene: NA; V gene: TRBV27; CDR3 protein: CASSNSLNTEAFF; CDR3 DNA: TGTGCCAGCAGCAACAGCTTGAACACTGAAGCTTTCTTT
J gene: TRBJ2-2; clone size: NA; D gene: TRBD1; V gene: TRBV9; CDR3 protein: CASSVTQGAPQSGELFF; CDR3 DNA: TGTGCCAGCAGCGTTACACAGGGGGCGCCCCAATCCGGGGAGCTGTTTTTT
J gene: TRBJ2-3; clone size: NA; D gene: NA; V gene: TRBV27; CDR3 protein: CASSSRTDTQYF; CDR3 DNA: TGTGCCAGCAGTAGCCGCACAGATACGCAGTATTTT
J gene: TRBJ2-3; clone size: NA; D gene: NA; V gene: TRBV27; CDR3 protein: CASRPIAEWGTDTQYF; CDR3 DNA: TGTGCCAGCAGACCCATAGCGGAATGGGGCACAGATACGCAGTATTTT
J gene: TRBJ1-2; clone size: once; D gene: NA; V gene: TRBV29-1; CDR3 protein: CSVSGGPYGYTF; CDR3 DNA: TGCAGCGTTTCAGGAGGGCCATACGGCTACACCTTC
J gene: TRBJ2-7; clone size: NA; D gene: NA; V gene: TRBV5-6; CDR3 protein: CASNGGINEQYF; CDR3 DNA: TGTGCCAGTAACGGCGGTATCAACGAGCAGTACTTC
J gene: TRBJ2-5; clone size: once; D gene: TRBD1; V gene: TRBV5-4; CDR3 protein: CASSWDSQETQYF; CDR3 DNA: TGTGCCAGCAGCTGGGACAGCCAAGAGACCCAGTACTTC
J gene: TRBJ2-1; clone size: NA; D gene: TRBD2; V gene: TRBV9; CDR3 protein: CASSVGSGSRDEQFF; CDR3 DNA: TGTGCCAGCAGCGTAGGCAGCGGGAGTAGGGATGAGCAGTTCTTC
J gene: TRBJ1-1; clone size: NA; D gene: NA; V gene: TRBV5-4; CDR3 protein: CASSLFVGGNTEAFF; CDR3 DNA: TGTGCCAGCAGCTTGTTTGTCGGGGGGAACACTGAAGCTTTCTTT
J gene: TRBJ1-1; clone size: once; D gene: NA; V gene: TRBV7-8; CDR3 protein: CASSSPEGRENTEAFF; CDR3 DNA: TGTGCCAGCAGCTCCCCGGAGGGCAGAGAAAACACTGAAGCTTTCTTT